What follows are 18 T cell receptor beta chains derived from one specimen sequenced in a study of shared clonotypes between healthy human individuals. Clones were read by immunoSEQ multiplex PCR, and TCRdb kept only the in-frame ones, dropping some. The sample lists approximately 980,000 clones, more than 75% occurring once. Sequencing was done on a sample of memory CD4+ T cells sorted from blood. Noted subset: CD45RA-negative fraction. The receptors were gathered from a man between 18 and 35 years old in good health.

The V and J genes are TRBV7-2 and TRBJ2-2; D is unresolved. The germline CDR1 and CDR2 sequences are SGHTA and FQGNSA. The CDR3 totals 14 residues. Trimming took off 4 bases at V and 1 base at J, with 7 bases between the two ends. The CDR3 region is CASSSQRNTGELFF. The CDR3 nucleotides are TGTGCCAGCAGCTCACAGAGGAACACCGGGGAGCTGTTTTTT.

The rearrangement links TRBV5-4 to TRBJ2-7; 8 nucleotides align to TRBD1. The CDR3 covers 13 residues. The V and J ends lost 4 bases and 5 bases, in that order; junction bases with no gene match: 5. Germline V gene sequence: CDR1 SGHNT, CDR2 YYREEE (reference sequence). The chain's CDR3 is CASSKDRVNEQYF. The CDR3 DNA is TGTGCCAGCAGCAAGGACAGGGTGAACGAGCAGTACTTC.

CDR3 in DNA: TGTGCCAGTAAGACAGGGAAGGTCGGTATGAACACTGAAGCTTTCTTT. Translation gives CASKTGKVGMNTEAFF. The rearrangement joins TRBV19 to TRBJ1-1, with 7 bases matching TRBD1. There are 16 residues in the CDR3. Germline-derived CDR1 and CDR2 are LNHDA and SQIVND (reference sequence). Trimming removed 7 bases from V and 0 bases from J; junction bases left unmatched: 11.

The chain has TRBV18 and TRBJ2-2; TRBD2 agrees at 10 bases. Germline CDR1 and CDR2: KGHSH and LQKENI. The CDR3 spans 18 residues. After removal of 2 bases from V and 0 bases from J, the junction contained 6 bases not matched to a gene. The chain's CDR3 is CASSPRLAGAANTGELFF. The CDR3 DNA reads as TGTGCCAGCTCACCAAGGCTAGCGGGGGCCGCGAACACCGGGGAGCTGTTTTTT.

This chain connects TRBV28 to TRBJ1-2, with D possibly TRBD1 on 6 matching bases. The V gene's germline CDR1 is MDHEN and CDR2 SYDVKM. With 4 bases removed from V and 2 bases from J, the gap between germline ends came to 14 bases. The CDR3 totals 15 residues. CDR3 nucleotides: TGTGCCAGCAGTTCCCGGGACACCGCAAACTATGGCTACACCTTC. Translation: CASSSRDTANYGYTF.

This chain uses TRBV6-6 with TRBJ2-1, with D perhaps matching TRBD1 (7 bases). Between the trimmed V and J ends, which lost 2 bases and 3 bases, there was a span of 11 bases. The CDR3 extends over 15 amino acids. Germline V gives CDR1 MNHNY, CDR2 SVGAGI (reference sequence). As DNA, the CDR3 is TGTGCCAGCAGTTACGGGCAGGGGGGCTACAATGAGCAGTTCTTC. Encoded protein: CASSYGQGGYNEQFF.

V usage is TRBV9 and J usage is TRBJ2-5, with 8 bases matching TRBD2. The germline gives CDR1 SGDLS, CDR2 YYNGEE. CDR3 length: 14 residues. Trimming removed 6 bases from V and 4 bases from J; junction bases left unmatched: 8. CDR3: CASNNGGVGETQYF. CDR3 in DNA: TGTGCCAGCAATAACGGGGGGGTTGGAGAGACCCAGTACTTC.

This rearrangement joins TRBV7-2 to TRBJ1-2; 7 positions agree with TRBD1. This CDR3 is 15 amino acids long. V lost 1 base and J lost 4; bases outside the gene matches: 6. The germline V gene has CDR1 SGHTA and CDR2 FQGNSA. The CDR3, as DNA: TGTGCCAGCAGCTTAGGCCGGGACAGTTTCTATGGCTACACCTTC. Encoded protein: CASSLGRDSFYGYTF.

This clone was found a few times. V usage is TRBV6-5 and J usage is TRBJ2-7, with a weak D call TRBD1 (6 bases). V was cut by 6 bases and J by 1 base, with 16 bases left in between. CDR1 is MNHEY, CDR2 SVGAGI, per germline. This CDR3 has 15 residues. In DNA form, the CDR3 reads TGTGCCAGCAGAACCGGGACAACCAATTCCTACGAGCAGTACTTC. As protein: CASRTGTTNSYEQYF.

V usage is TRBV5-4 and J usage is TRBJ2-3, with unresolved D. Trimming removed 0 bases at V and 0 bases at J, with 8 bases between. Germline V lookup: CDR1 SGHNT, CDR2 YYREEE (reference sequence). The CDR3 has 15 amino acids. CDR3 protein: CASSLEAVSTDTQYF. In DNA form, the CDR3 reads TGTGCCAGCAGCTTGGAGGCGGTTAGCACAGATACGCAGTATTTT.

The rearrangement joins TRBV2 to TRBJ1-3, with no clear D. Germline values: CDR1 SNHLY, CDR2 FYNNEI. V lost 4 bases, J lost 0 bases, and 10 bases lay in between. CDR3 length equals 15 residues. This CDR3 is CASSGRSNSGNTIYF. CDR3 DNA sequence: TGTGCCAGCAGTGGACGGAGTAACTCTGGAAACACCATATATTTT.

The rearrangement links TRBV2 to TRBJ2-3, with TRBD1 matching 7 bases. This CDR3 region has 13 residues. With V trimmed by 8 bases and J by 4 bases, 6 bases remained unmatched. Germline assignment: CDR1 SNHLY and CDR2 FYNNEI. The CDR3, as DNA: TGTGCCAGCCGAGACAGGGTCGCAGATACGCAGTATTTT. It specifies CASRDRVADTQYF. Using reference TRBV2 and TRBJ2-3 for the parts outside the CDR3, the full variable domain is EPEVTQTPSHQVTQMGQEVILRCVPISNHLYFYWYRQILGQKVEFLVSFYNNEISEKSEIFDDQFSVERPDGSNFTLKIRSTKLEDSAMYFCASRDRVADTQYFGPGTRLTVL.

The V gene is TRBV2, the J gene TRBJ1-5; 10 nucleotides line up with TRBD1. With 3 bases clipped from V and 5 bases from J, the junction kept 4 bases outside the gene matches. CDR3 size: 15 residues. The V gene's germline CDR1 is SNHLY and CDR2 FYNNEI. CDR3 sequence: CASSDGTGAYQPQHF. DNA for the CDR3: TGTGCCAGCAGTGATGGGACAGGGGCATATCAGCCCCAGCATTTT.

The chain links TRBV30 to TRBJ2-1; D is perhaps TRBD1 (6 bases). V gave up 1 base and J gave up 7 bases, with 26 bases separating them. The CDR3 consists of 18 residues. Germline CDR1 is GTSNPN and CDR2 is SVGIG (reference sequence). CDR3 sequence (DNA): TGTGCCTGGAGTGCCCAACCCCTCAACAGGGTGCAAGGGAATGAGCAGTTCTTC. It codes for CAWSAQPLNRVQGNEQFF.

The J gene is TRBJ1-6, the V gene TRBV6-5; unclear D gene. The V and J ends lost 0 bases and 8 bases respectively, with 8 bases between them. The germline V gene has CDR1 MNHEY and CDR2 SVGAGI. This CDR3 has 14 amino acids. Here the CDR3 DNA reads TGTGCCAGCAGTTACTCGACTCGGGATTCACCCCTCCACTTT. Protein: CASSYSTRDSPLHF.

In its sample, this clone was seen once. This chain uses TRBV29-1 with TRBJ1-5, with D unresolved. This CDR3 is built from 16 residues. Germline-derived CDR1 and CDR2 are SQVTM and ANQGSEA. The germline V and J ends were trimmed by 5 bases and 0 bases, with 17 bases remaining between them. CDR3 region: CSVKDGAEYSNQPQHF. CDR3 DNA sequence: TGCAGCGTTAAGGACGGCGCCGAGTATAGCAATCAGCCCCAGCATTTT. Supplemented by reference TRBV29-1 and TRBJ1-5, the full variable domain reads SAVISQKPSRDICQRGTSLTIQCQVDSQVTMMFWYRQQPGQSLTLIATANQGSEATYESGFVIDKFPISRPNLTFSTLTVSNMSPEDSSIYLCSVKDGAEYSNQPQHFGDGTRLSIL.

This clone was seen a few times. With a much larger clone just one base away, this may be a read error. The genes are TRBV11-3 and TRBJ2-5; TRBD1 agrees at 9 bases. The CDR3 is made up of 13 amino acids. The V gene's germline CDR1 is SGHNT and CDR2 YENEEA. V lost 5 bases to trimming and J lost 5 bases; unmatched junction nucleotides: 3. For the CDR3, the DNA is TGTGCCAGCAGCCCCGGGACAGGGGAGACCCAGTACTTC. Translating it yields CASSPGTGETQYF. Drawing the rest from reference TRBV11-3 and TRBJ2-5, the complete variable domain is EAGVVQSPRYKIIEKKQPVAFWCNPISGHNTLYWYLQNLGQGPELLIRYENEEAVDDSQLPKDRFSAERLKGVDSTLKIQPAELGDSAVYLCASSPGTGETQYFGPGTRLLVL.

The chain recombines TRBV19 with TRBJ1-2; 8 bases match TRBD1. CDR3 length: 16 amino acids. Germline loops: CDR1 LNHDA, CDR2 SQIVND (reference sequence). J lost 0 bases, V lost 2 bases, and 5 bases had no gene match. In DNA, the CDR3 is TGTGCCAGTAGTATAAGGCCGGGACAGGCTAACTATGGCTACACCTTC. Its translation: CASSIRPGQANYGYTF.